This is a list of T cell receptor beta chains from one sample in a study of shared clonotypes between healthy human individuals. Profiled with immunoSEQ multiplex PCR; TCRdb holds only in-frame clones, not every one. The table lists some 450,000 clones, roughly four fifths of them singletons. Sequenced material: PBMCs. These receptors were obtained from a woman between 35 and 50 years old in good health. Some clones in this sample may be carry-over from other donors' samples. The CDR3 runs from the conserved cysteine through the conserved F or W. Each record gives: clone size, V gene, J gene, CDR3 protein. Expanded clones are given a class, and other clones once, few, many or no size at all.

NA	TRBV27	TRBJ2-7	CASSLGTAAYEQYF
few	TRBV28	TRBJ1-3	CASRETRGVGPIYF
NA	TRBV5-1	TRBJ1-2	CASSLEQTNYGYTF
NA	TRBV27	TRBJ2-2	CASRLQGVTGELFF
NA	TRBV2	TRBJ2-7	CASSTDRGDEQYF
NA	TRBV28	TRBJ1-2	CASSLYPGRDYGYTF
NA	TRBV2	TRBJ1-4	CASMTLLKEKLFF
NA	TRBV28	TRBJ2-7	CASSSGRREYGEQYF
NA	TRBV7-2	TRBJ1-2	CASSVGPYYGYTF
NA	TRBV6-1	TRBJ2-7	CASSVGRDSSYEQYF
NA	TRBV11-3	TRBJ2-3	CASSLGLAGVTDTQYF
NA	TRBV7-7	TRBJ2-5	CASSALGVRETQYF
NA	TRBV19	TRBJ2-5	CASSIGTSGGQETQYF
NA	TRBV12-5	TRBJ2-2	CASGLDPGPMNTGELFF
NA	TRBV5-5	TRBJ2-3	CASGRSSSGTSTDTQYF
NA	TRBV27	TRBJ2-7	CASSYGTDYEQYF
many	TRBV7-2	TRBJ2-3	CASSLRTGSDTQYF
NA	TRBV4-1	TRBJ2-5	CAGSRGANPETQYF
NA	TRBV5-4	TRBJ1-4	CASSLAGQGNEKLFF
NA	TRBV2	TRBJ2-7	CASSGIGYEQYF
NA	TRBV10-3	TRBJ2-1	CAISELAEADEQFF
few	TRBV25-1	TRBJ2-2	CASSDQGDYGELFF
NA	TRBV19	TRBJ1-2	CASSIAVDRAGYTF
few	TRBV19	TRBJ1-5	CASRGPGTNQPQHF
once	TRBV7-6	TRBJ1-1	CASSAGRGTEAFF
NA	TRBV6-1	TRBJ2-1	CASGRRDRGIDEQFF
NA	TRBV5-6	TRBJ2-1	CASSSLQGSNEQFF
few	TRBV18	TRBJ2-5	CASSPGRRETQYF
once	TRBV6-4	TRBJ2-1	CASSRTSGDYNEQFF
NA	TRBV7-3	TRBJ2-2	CASSLTPLAGNAGELFF
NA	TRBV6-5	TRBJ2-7	CASSSRSDFHYEQYF
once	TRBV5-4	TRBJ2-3	CASTPGLAGGDTDTQYF
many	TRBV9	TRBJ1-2	CASSETGGNYGYTF
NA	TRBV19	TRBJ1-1	CASSINSQGTDEAFF
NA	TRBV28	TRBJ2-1	CASSLNGRNFLFYNEQFF
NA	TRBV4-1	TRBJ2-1	CASSQLGDRGHEQFF
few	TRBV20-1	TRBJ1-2	CSARLAGSYTF
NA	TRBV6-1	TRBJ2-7	CASRLTSFYEQYF
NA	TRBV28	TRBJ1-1	CASSLLGGEDTEAFF
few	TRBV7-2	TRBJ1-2	CASSAGQNYGYTF
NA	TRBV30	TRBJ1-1	CAWSVDRNTEAFF
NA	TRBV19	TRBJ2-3	CASSILTSGVPDTQYF
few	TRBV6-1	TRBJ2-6	CASRLEDAGANVLTF
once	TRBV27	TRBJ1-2	CASSFAGVHTRLNYGYTF
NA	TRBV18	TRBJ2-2	CASSPRVAGSNTGELFF
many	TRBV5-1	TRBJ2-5	CASSPGLAGFWGETQYF
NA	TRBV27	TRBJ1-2	CASSLMGMGRPTANYGYTF
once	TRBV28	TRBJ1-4	CASSFLTEHNEKLFF
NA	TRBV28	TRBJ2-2	CASRGTVAGELFF
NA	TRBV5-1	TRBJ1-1	CASSLNRAEMGEAFF
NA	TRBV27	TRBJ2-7	CASRTSGRAPEQYF
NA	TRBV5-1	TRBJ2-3	CASSYTTGVTQYF
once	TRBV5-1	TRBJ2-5	CASSLAQETQYF
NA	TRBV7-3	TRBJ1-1	CATSLGWGTEAFF
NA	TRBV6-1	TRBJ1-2	CASNVDRVYGYTF
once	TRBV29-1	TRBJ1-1	CSARGAGGSEAFF
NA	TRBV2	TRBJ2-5	CASSGLAGRETQYF
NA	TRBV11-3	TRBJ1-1	CASSLVAGSTEAFF